These 19 T cell receptor beta chains share one sample of origin, sequenced in a study of T cells and copy number aberrations in small-cell lung cancer (dated by TCRdb to the early 2020s). Libraries were prepared through the immunoSEQ multiplex PCR assay. As stored in TCRdb, this immuneACCESS dataset retains in-frame rearrangements with V and J assigned. A fraction of the clones does not appear; measured against another copy, unresolved V genes explain less than half of the discrepancy, and the remainder lacks a known reason. For this sample there are some 2,000 clones; around 80% appear just once. The leading ten clones occupy 8% to 9.5% of the sample. The sequenced sample consisted of tumor tissue. These receptors came from a man between 60 and 70 years old with small cell lung cancer.

The V call is TRBV6-4, the J call TRBJ1-4, with a possible D match to TRBD1 (5 bases). The CDR3 is 12 amino acids. From germline, CDR1 is MRHNA and CDR2 SNTAGT. The V and J ends lost 4 bases and 13 bases respectively, with 13 bases between them. CDR3 in amino acids: CASSGGEEPLFF. The CDR3 region has the DNA TGTGCCAGCAGTGGGGGGGAAGAGCCACTGTTTTTT.

This chain links TRBV7-2 with TRBJ2-3, with D unresolved. The CDR3 loop spans 12 amino acids. V was trimmed by 4 bases and J by 2 bases, leaving 4 bases between them. Germline V gives CDR1 SGHTA, CDR2 FQGNSA. CDR3: CASSSTTDTQYF. The CDR3 coding sequence is TGTGCCAGCAGCTCGACCACAGATACGCAGTATTTT.

The chain links TRBV6-5 to TRBJ2-5; no firm D call. The CDR3 consists of 14 residues. CDR1 is MNHEY and CDR2 is SVGAGI in the germline V gene. V dropped 4 bases and J dropped 2 bases, with 11 bases sitting between them. The DNA of the CDR3 is TGTGCCAGCAGTTTTAGTGGCAGACAAGAGACCCAGTACTTC. It yields the protein CASSFSGRQETQYF.

There are a few counts of this clone. The rearrangement joins TRBV18 to TRBJ2-7; a weak D match, TRBD2 (5 bases). Germline CDR1 reads KGHSH; CDR2 reads LQKENI. V lost 6 bases to trimming and J lost 3 bases, with 15 bases between them. The CDR3 runs 14 residues. CDR3 residues: CASSRGSGYYEQYF. Written as DNA, the CDR3 is TGTGCCAGCTCTCGAGGCTCGGGATACTACGAGCAGTACTTC.

V is TRBV7-2 and J is TRBJ1-1; no firm D call. Looked up from germline, CDR1 is SGHTA and CDR2 is FQGNSA. The CDR3 covers 13 residues. With 3 bases removed from V and 6 bases from J, the gap between germline ends came to 11 bases. The CDR3 bases are TGTGCCAGCAGCTTTTATCAGGTCGCTGAAGCTTTCTTT. Translating it yields CASSFYQVAEAFF.

This clone was counted a few times. V gene TRBV9 combines with J gene TRBJ1-1, with D hard to call. The germline gives CDR1 SGDLS, CDR2 YYNGEE. V shed 4 bases and J shed 6 bases, with 16 bases lying between them. The CDR3 is 14 amino acids. This chain's CDR3 is CASSRRPIEAEAFF. In DNA form, the CDR3 reads TGTGCCAGCAGCCGTAGGCCAATAGAGGCTGAAGCTTTCTTT.

In this sample, this clone is large (0.1 to 1%). This rearrangement joins TRBV20-1 to TRBJ2-7; D is ambiguous. Per the germline V gene, CDR1 is DFQATT and CDR2 is SNEGSKA (reference sequence). V was clipped by 3 bases and J by 9 bases, with 9 bases between them. There are 10 residues in the CDR3. CDR3 sequence: CSASIPAQYF. The DNA for the CDR3 is TGCAGTGCTAGTATCCCGGCGCAGTACTTC.

V gene TRBV9 combines with J gene TRBJ2-3; 8 bases match TRBD2. The CDR3 consists of 17 residues. Germline V CDR1 and CDR2: SGDLS, YYNGEE. V trimming: 0 bases; J trimming: 2 bases; junction bases outside the gene matches: 8. CDR3 sequence: CASSVGLAGVITDTQYF. The DNA of the CDR3 is TGTGCCAGCAGCGTAGGTCTAGCGGGTGTAATCACAGATACGCAGTATTTT.

The chain recombines TRBV5-1 with TRBJ2-5; 8 nucleotides line up with TRBD2. The CDR3 is made up of 17 amino acids. With V trimmed by 0 bases and J by 0 bases, 7 bases remained unmatched. Germline CDR1 reads SGHRS; CDR2 reads YFSETQ. DNA for the CDR3: TGCGCCAGCAGCTTGGGGCGGGGCGGGAGGAACCAAGAGACCCAGTACTTC. It encodes CASSLGRGGRNQETQYF.

The rearrangement uses TRBV5-6 and TRBJ2-2; D perhaps matches TRBD1 (6 bases). Germline loops: CDR1 SGHDT, CDR2 YYEEEE. The CDR3 consists of 17 residues. V lost 2 bases, J lost 7 bases, and 21 bases lay in between. As DNA, the CDR3 is TGTGCCAGCAGCTTTAGACAGGACCCTATTCTTGGCGGGGAGCTGTTTTTT. Protein: CASSFRQDPILGGELFF.

V usage is TRBV4-1 and J usage is TRBJ2-3; D unresolved. Germline values: CDR1 MGHRA, CDR2 YSYEKL. V dropped 0 bases and J dropped 0 bases, with 7 bases sitting between them. The CDR3 has 15 amino acids. The CDR3 nucleotides are TGCGCCAGCAGCCAAGATCGGCGGAGCACAGATACGCAGTATTTT. This translates into CASSQDRRSTDTQYF.

The gene calls are TRBV5-4 and TRBJ2-5; 7 bases line up with TRBD1. Germline CDR1 reads SGHNT; CDR2 reads YYREEE (reference sequence). The CDR3 extends over 14 amino acids. Unmatched junction bases numbered 6, after V lost 4 bases and J lost 3 bases. The CDR3 loop reads CASSKGQSKETQYF. The CDR3 region has the DNA TGTGCCAGCAGCAAGGGACAGTCAAAAGAGACCCAGTACTTC.

The gene calls are TRBV5-1 and TRBJ2-2; 8 bases are a match to TRBD1. With V trimmed by 3 bases and J by 2 bases, 6 bases remained unmatched. In germline, CDR1 is SGHRS, CDR2 YFSETQ. This CDR3 is built from 16 residues. CDR3 amino acids: CASSSASGGNTGELFF. The CDR3 nucleotides read TGCGCCAGCAGCTCGGCCTCAGGGGGCAACACCGGGGAGCTGTTTTTT.

This clone was picked up one time. The chain couples TRBV19 to TRBJ2-7, with 8 bases lining up with TRBD1. Trimming cost V 3 bases and J 2 bases; bases outside gene matches: 9. The germline gives CDR1 LNHDA, CDR2 SQIVND (reference sequence). The CDR3 runs to 16 residues. In DNA form, the CDR3 reads TGTGCCAGTAGTATTTCGGGCAGGGGGCCCACCTACGAGCAGTACTTC. This codes for CASSISGRGPTYEQYF. The whole variable domain, remainder taken from reference TRBV19 and TRBJ2-7, is DGGITQSPKYLFRKEGQNVTLSCEQNLNHDAMYWYRQDPGQGLRLIYYSQIVNDFQKGDIAEGYSVSREKKESFPLTVTSAQKNPTAFYLCASSISGRGPTYEQYFGPGTRLTVT.

Of note for this clone: Germline is not matched at one junction end, which may reflect a read error. The V and J genes are TRBV11-2 and TRBJ2-5; no clear D. CDR1 SGHAT and CDR2 FQNNGV come from the germline V gene. This CDR3 region has 14 residues. For the CDR3, the DNA is TGTGCCAACAGCTTAGTACCGTACCAAGAGACCCAGTACTTC. Translating gives CANSLVPYQETQYF.

For the CDR3, the DNA is TGCGCCAGCAGCCAAGATGTCCGGGGTTATCCTATCGAGCAGTACTTC. Its protein is CASSQDVRGYPIEQYF. The chain recombines TRBV4-1 with TRBJ2-7; D possibly corresponds to TRBD2 (5 bases). The V end lost 0 bases, the J end lost 6 bases, and 18 bases lay between the germline ends. There are 16 residues in the CDR3. Germline V CDR1 and CDR2: MGHRA, YSYEKL.

The V gene is TRBV10-3, the J gene TRBJ1-1; 7 bases are a match to TRBD1. Germline V CDR1 and CDR2: ENHRY, SYGVKD. The CDR3 length is 17 residues. With V trimmed by 0 bases and J by 1 base, 8 bases remained unmatched. In nucleotides, the CDR3 is TGTGCCATCAGTGAGTCGAGGGCGGGACAGCAGAACACTGAAGCTTTCTTT. It is translated as CAISESRAGQQNTEAFF.

The rearrangement joins TRBV14 to TRBJ1-2, with 8 nucleotides matching TRBD1. The germline CDR1 and CDR2 sequences are SGHDN and FVKESK. The CDR3 contains 14 residues. J gave up 6 bases and V 1 base, and 4 bases lay outside the gene matches. In DNA form, the CDR3 reads TGTGCCAGCAGCCAAGCCAGGGGGCGGGATGGCTACACCTTC. Translated: CASSQARGRDGYTF.

The V gene is TRBV29-1, the J gene TRBJ2-7; unclear D gene. The V gene lost 6 bases and the J gene lost 4 bases, with 16 bases spanning the gap. Germline CDR1 reads SQVTM; CDR2 reads ANQGSEA. The CDR3 contains 13 residues. In DNA, the CDR3 is TGCAGCGTCCTCGGGCTAGGCGATTACGAGCAGTACTTC. This sequence encodes CSVLGLGDYEQYF.